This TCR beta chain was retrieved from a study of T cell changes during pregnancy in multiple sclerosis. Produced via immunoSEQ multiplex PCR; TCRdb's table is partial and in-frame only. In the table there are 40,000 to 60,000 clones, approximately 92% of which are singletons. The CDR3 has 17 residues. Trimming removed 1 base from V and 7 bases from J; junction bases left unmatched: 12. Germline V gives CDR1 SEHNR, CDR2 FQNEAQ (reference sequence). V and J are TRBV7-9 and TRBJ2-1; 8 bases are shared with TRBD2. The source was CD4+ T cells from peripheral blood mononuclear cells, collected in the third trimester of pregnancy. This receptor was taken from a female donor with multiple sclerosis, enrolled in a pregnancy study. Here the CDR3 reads CASSLGVGLAGENEQFF. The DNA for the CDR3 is TGTGCCAGCAGCTTAGGAGTAGGTCTAGCGGGTGAAAATGAGCAGTTCTTC.